Below are 22 T cell receptor beta chains sequenced from a single sample in a study of regulatory T cells in long-lasting Graves disease. Documented time point: newly diagnosed GD, antithyroid drugs for less than 3 months. PBMC-extracted RNA yielded the TCR library. For TCR beta, libraries came from iRepertoire HTBI primers and Arm-PCR of CDR3 regions. TCRdb redid the calling of the multiplex PCR reads with MiXCR, one entry per CDR3 protein. Among roughly 560,000 distinct CDR3 sequences, approximately 12% were seen once, and the ten largest hold 8% to 10%. This sample was shared with a second study, whose subject was T cells in Graves' hyperthyroidism and ophthalmopathy.

The material sequenced was peripheral blood mononuclear cells (PBMCs), taken at new diagnosis, from a patient treated with antithyroid drugs. These receptors all stem from a woman in her 30s with Graves disease.

The V and J genes are TRBV20-1 and TRBJ2-3; D is unclear. The V end lost 0 bases, the J end lost 2 bases, and 3 bases lay between the germline ends. The germline gives CDR1 DFQATT, CDR2 SNEGSKA (reference sequence). The CDR3 runs to 12 residues. The CDR3 DNA reads TGCAGTGCTAGAGAGGACACAGATACGCAGTATTTT. Its protein product is CSAREDTDTQYF.

This clonotype was seen many times. This sequence joins TRBV27 and TRBJ1-1; D gene ambiguous. The CDR3 is made up of 14 amino acids. The V and J ends lost 5 bases and 1 base respectively, with 11 bases between them. Germline CDR1 reads MNHEY; CDR2 reads SMNVEV (reference sequence). The chain's CDR3 is CASSRILGNTEAFF. CDR3 sequence (DNA): TGTGCCAGCAGTCGGATCCTTGGGAACACTGAAGCTTTCTTT.

This chain uses TRBV20-1 with TRBJ1-6; 11 bases are a match to TRBD1. The CDR3 covers 14 residues. J gave up 9 bases and V 1 base, and 2 bases lay outside the gene matches. CDR1 DFQATT and CDR2 SNEGSKA come from the germline V gene (reference sequence). CDR3 protein: CSARGTGGFSPLHF. The CDR3 DNA is TGCAGTGCTAGAGGGACAGGGGGCTTTTCACCCCTCCACTTT.

This clonotype was seen a handful of times. The rearrangement joins TRBV6-2 or TRBV6-3 to TRBJ2-7; D may correspond to TRBD1 or TRBD2 (5 bases each). V dropped 3 bases and J dropped 0 bases, with 12 bases sitting between them. The V gene's germline CDR1 is MNHEY and CDR2 SVGEGT. This CDR3 comprises 15 residues. CDR3 DNA sequence: TGTGCCAGCAGTTATAATCCGGGACGCTCCTACGAGCAGTACTTC. Translation: CASSYNPGRSYEQYF.

Many counts were recorded for this clonotype. The chain has TRBV7-9 and TRBJ1-2, with D possibly matching TRBD1 (5 bases). The CDR3 totals 14 residues. Germline CDR1 SEHNR, CDR2 FQNEAQ (reference sequence). V lost 0 bases and J lost 6, with 11 bases in between. As DNA, the CDR3 is TGTGCCAGCAGCTTAGCTGGGGCCGGGGATGGCTACACCTTC. It is translated as CASSLAGAGDGYTF.

This clonotype was recorded at least ten times. This chain links TRBV9 with TRBJ2-3; TRBD2 matches 9 bases. There are 17 residues in the CDR3. Unmatched junction bases numbered 11, after V lost 1 base and J lost 5 bases. Germline CDR1 and CDR2: SGDLS and YYNGEE. CDR3 loop: CASSVSPLAGSGDTQYF. Written as DNA, the CDR3 is TGTGCCAGCAGCGTAAGCCCCCTAGCGGGATCGGGAGATACGCAGTATTTT. Drawing the rest from reference TRBV9 and TRBJ2-3, the complete variable domain is DSGVTQTPKHLITATGQRVTLRCSPRSGDLSVYWYQQSLDQGLQFLIQYYNGEERAKGNILERFSAQQFPDLHSELNLSSLELGDSALYFCASSVSPLAGSGDTQYFGPGTRLTVL.

Concerning this clonotype: One end of the junction does not line up with germline, which may come from a read error. The rearrangement links TRBV5-6 to TRBJ1-1; TRBD1 might be the D (6 bases). This CDR3 has 15 amino acids. Germline assignment: CDR1 SGHDT and CDR2 YYEEEE. The CDR3 coding sequence is TGTGCCAGCAGCTTGGGACATCTTAGGGGGACTGAAGCTTCCTTT. This encodes CASSLGHLRGTEASF.

The rearrangement joins TRBV5-4 to TRBJ2-1, with TRBD2 matching 10 bases. Losses at the gene ends were 0 bases for V and 10 bases for J; bases not matched to a gene: 10. Germline V gives CDR1 SGHNT, CDR2 YYREEE (reference sequence). This CDR3 has 16 residues. The CDR3 coding sequence is TGTGCCAGCAGCTTGGGGGATAGCGGGAGGCCCTGGGAGCAGTTCTTC. Amino acids: CASSLGDSGRPWEQFF.

The chain joins TRBV7-3 to TRBJ2-1, with 8 positions matching TRBD1. The CDR3 runs to 12 residues. Trimming at V came to 5 bases and at J to 13 bases, leaving 7 bases not matched to a gene. Germline V gene lookup returns CDR1 SGHTA and CDR2 FQGTGA. CDR3 sequence reads: CASSMTGVKQFF. In DNA form, the CDR3 reads TGTGCCAGCAGCATGACAGGGGTTAAACAGTTCTTC.

This clonotype has a count of ten or more. This chain links TRBV7-9 with TRBJ1-3; TRBD1 is a possible D gene (6 bases). CDR1 is SEHNR, CDR2 FQNEAQ, per germline (reference sequence). Trimming took 5 bases from V and 2 from J, leaving 10 bases between them. The CDR3 sequence is 14 residues long. This chain's CDR3 is CASSLQGAGNTIYF. Written as DNA, the CDR3 is TGTGCCAGCAGCCTACAGGGAGCTGGAAACACCATATATTTT.

This clonotype was counted at least ten times. The V gene is TRBV9, the J gene TRBJ1-6; D remains unclear. The CDR3 length is 15 residues. Germline loops: CDR1 SGDLS, CDR2 YYNGEE. Trimming removed 0 bases at V and 7 bases at J, with 11 bases between. The CDR3 DNA follows: TGTGCCAGCAGCGTAGGGGTGAATGGGAATTCACCCCTCCACTTT. This gives the protein CASSVGVNGNSPLHF.

Note on this clonotype: A read error may explain this, as a much larger clone is one base away. The rearrangement links TRBV11-2 to TRBJ1-2; 10 bases agree with TRBD1. Germline trimming cut 4 bases from V and 7 bases from J; bases unmatched to any gene: 15. This CDR3 comprises 17 residues. From germline, CDR1 is SGHAT and CDR2 FQNNGV. Written as DNA, the CDR3 is TGTGCCAGCAGCTCCCCCCGGGACAGGGGTCTAGGCTGTGGCTACACCTTC. Protein product: CASSSPRDRGLGCGYTF.

This clonotype came up a few times. The chain carries TRBV28 and TRBJ1-4; D remains ambiguous. V shed 9 bases and J shed 8 bases, with 10 bases lying between them. The CDR3 totals 11 residues. From germline, CDR1 is MDHEN and CDR2 SYDVKM. As DNA, the CDR3 is TGTGCCAGTTTTGGAGACGAAAAACTGTTTTTT. This gives the protein CASFGDEKLFF.

This chain joins TRBV6-1 and TRBJ2-4; D call uncertain. The CDR3 extends over 15 amino acids. V was cut by 6 bases and J by 0 bases, with 12 bases left in between. Germline CDR1 is MNHNS and CDR2 is SASEGT. The CDR3 spells CASSPGALAKNIQYF. In DNA, the CDR3 is TGTGCCAGCAGCCCCGGAGCGCTAGCCAAAAACATTCAGTACTTC.

Many counts were recorded for this clonotype. The rearrangement links TRBV12-3 or TRBV12-4 to TRBJ2-5; D assignment may be TRBD1 or TRBD2 (5 bases each). The ends were cut back, 6 bases at V and 5 bases at J, with 19 bases in the middle. CDR3 length equals 15 residues. CDR3 DNA sequence: TGTGCCAGCAGCTTCGCCGGGACCCCAACGGAGACCCAGTACTTC. Protein product: CASSFAGTPTETQYF.

This clonotype was picked up one time. The CDR3 reads CASSYGPEQFF. The CDR3 nucleotides are TGTGCCAGCAGTTACGGTCCCGAGCAGTTCTTC. This sequence joins TRBV6-2 or TRBV6-3 and TRBJ2-1; D call uncertain. Per the germline V gene, CDR1 is MNHEY and CDR2 is SVGEGT. This CDR3 contains 11 residues. V was cut by 2 bases and J by 10 bases, with 6 bases left in between.

The sample holds many counts of this clonotype. The V and J genes are TRBV27 and TRBJ2-7; 7 bases agree with TRBD2. The germline CDR1 and CDR2 sequences are MNHEY and SMNVEV (reference sequence). The CDR3 is made up of 14 amino acids. V gave up 8 bases and J gave up 4 bases; unmatched junction bases: 11. In DNA, the CDR3 is TGTGCCAGCTCCCCCGGGGGAGGGCGGTACGAGCAGTACTTC. Its translation: CASSPGGGRYEQYF.

With regard to this clonotype: This likely came from a read error, as a far larger clone is one base away. This sequence joins TRBV12-3 or TRBV12-4 and TRBJ2-7; D might be TRBD1 or TRBD2, each matching 5 bases. The CDR3 is 14 amino acids. V lost 5 bases to trimming and J lost 3 bases, with 14 bases between them. This chain's CDR3 is CASSEQGTDYEQYF. CDR3 DNA: TGTGCCAGCAGTGAACAAGGGACGGACTACGAGCAGTACTTC.

In its sample, this clonotype was seen a few times. A much larger clonotype is one base distant, so this may be a read error. The gene calls are TRBV11-2 and TRBJ2-1; D may be TRBD2 (6 bases). Trimming removed 7 bases at V and 4 bases at J, with 14 bases between. The CDR3 sequence is 14 residues long. CDR1 and CDR2 from the germline V gene are SGHAT and FQNNGV. The chain's CDR3 is CASNGLAHYNEQFF. The CDR3 DNA sequence: TGTGCCAGCAACGGGCTAGCGCATTACAATGAGCAGTTCTTC.

This clonotype has at least ten counts. The chain combines TRBV28 with TRBJ2-7; TRBD1 matches 9 bases. CDR3 size: 14 residues. The germline CDR1 and CDR2 sequences are MDHEN and SYDVKM. V shed 3 bases and J 4 bases; nucleotides not matched to a gene: 4. This chain's CDR3 is CASSFPGQGYEQYF. The CDR3 nucleotides are TGTGCCAGCAGTTTCCCGGGACAGGGTTACGAGCAGTACTTC.

This clonotype was detected many times. The chain carries TRBV2 and TRBJ2-1, with 7 bases identical to TRBD2. CDR3 size: 17 residues. Trimming took 6 bases from V and 2 from J; bases not matched to a gene: 13. The V gene's germline CDR1 is SNHLY and CDR2 FYNNEI. The CDR3 DNA sequence: TGTGCCAGCAGAGACTTCCGGAGCGGGATCACCTACAATGAGCAGTTCTTC. Amino acid sequence: CASRDFRSGITYNEQFF.

This clonotype was detected a few times. The chain is built from TRBV6-1 and TRBJ2-3; the D call may be TRBD1 or TRBD2 (5 bases each). Trimming took 5 bases from V and 5 from J, leaving 11 bases between them. CDR1 and CDR2 from the germline V gene are MNHNS and SASEGT. This CDR3 contains 13 residues. CDR3 in amino acids: CASSRQRGDTQYF. As DNA, the CDR3 is TGTGCCAGCAGTCGACAGAGGGGAGATACGCAGTATTTT.